This T cell receptor beta chain was retrieved from a study of T-cell memory formation after mild COVID-19 (dated by TCRdb to the early 2020s). Context from the whole study: TCR sequence clusters from the two donors were largely donor specific. Longitudinal TCRalpha and TCRbeta repertoire sequencing tracked T-cell clones expanding and contracting after mild COVID-19 in two donors. Two young, previously healthy adult volunteers, one female and one male, were included in the cohort. Paper-wide results and their limitations: Clones contracting from day 15 to 85 had balanced CD4/CD8 phenotypes, while a second wave expanding from day 15 to 37 was biased towards CD4+. Contracting CD4+ clones were located mainly in the CM and EM memory subsets, whereas CD8+ clones were found to be enriched in EMRA. Some responding clones were found in pre-infection memory, which suggests that pre-existing cross-reactive memory T cells took part in the SARS-CoV-2 response. SARS-CoV-2 specificity was not confirmed for the second-wave clones peaking on day 37. Only a couple of mild cases were covered in the study, and larger cohorts including severe cases with pre-infection samples were considered necessary.

Ficoll-Paque density gradient centrifugation was the method used to isolate PBMCs. TCRdb names Illumina NovaSeq 6000 as the instrument used. Using 5'RACE with constant-segment primers, TCRalpha and TCRbeta cDNA libraries were constructed, with sample barcodes and unique molecular identifiers added in the process. Trizol reagent was used to extract RNA from every sample. Libraries were amplified in two PCR steps, with a second sample barcode and Illumina TruSeq adapters added in the second step. Sequencing of libraries was performed on an Illumina NovaSeq with 2 x 150 bp paired-end reads. Turning to the authors' computational methods: With migec v1.2.7, reads were demultiplexed and then collapsed into UMI-guided consensus sequences. Using mixcr v2.1.11, UMI consensuses were aligned to TRA and TRB V and J templates and then assembled into clonotypes. A clonotype was counted as expanded or contracted only when both edgeR and NoisET called the clonotype significant, with the noise models trained on biological replicates. For edgeR calls, the thresholds were a false discovery rate-adjusted p below 0.01 and a log2 fold-change of 1. As an exploratory analysis of dynamics, max-normalized trajectories of the 1000 most abundant clonotypes were examined with PCA combined with hierarchical clustering. The CD4 or CD8 phenotype of responding clones was assigned using the separately sequenced CD4+ and CD8+ repertoires. TCRdb reanalyzed the raw reads on its own, using fastp at Q25 for trimming and MiXCR for clone calling, and kept in-frame beta chains. Rows with a matching CDR3 protein are joined into one entry that keeps the most common DNA and genes. V and J calls and clone size were set by TCRdb, not the authors. For this sample the table gives 350,000 to 400,000 distinct CDR3 sequences, of which roughly 14% were detected only once. Clones ranked in the top ten supply less than 25% of the sample.

The germline V gene encodes CDR1 SGDLS and CDR2 YYNGEE. Inclusive of the bounding cysteine and phenylalanine, the CDR3 is 13 residues long. Only the CDR3 DNA stays, 39 bases, in frame from base 1. At the junction V is shortened by 4 bases and J by 7 bases, with 11 bases in between. This clonotype was counted between two and nine times. Its recognized antigen is unknown. No much larger clone is present one base from it, and per-base qualities are unavailable. The rearrangement combines TRBV9 with TRBJ2-2; the D segment cannot be called with confidence. The sequence was collected from a man aged 18 to 29 who had mild COVID-19 (a few samples of this study predate the infection). The sample titles of this study are shuffled in the database, so cell type and time point are left out; the donor was told from shared clones. The sample taken for sequencing was PBMCs or a T cell subset sorted from them (not recorded which). The sequenced DNA: TGTGCCAGCAGCCCCTCGAACGGCGGGGAGCTGTTTTTT. This codes for CASSPSNGGELFF.